This T cell receptor beta chain came from a study of T cell responses to AZD1222 COVID-19 vaccine. Using immunoSEQ multiplex PCR, the repertoire was profiled, and TCRdb retains in-frame clones only, with some absent. Among approximately 130,000 clones listed, roughly 93% were seen once. This CDR3 spans 14 amino acids. Trimming shortened V by 4 bases and J by 2 bases, and 11 bases separated the two germline ends. CDR1 is SGHTA, CDR2 FQGNSA, per germline. This sequence joins TRBV7-2 and TRBJ1-1, with TRBD1 as a possible D gene (6 bases). This clonotype originated in an adult in good health. The sequenced sample was peripheral blood, obtained on day 0 of AZD1222 vaccination. CDR3 region: CASSSGQINTEAFF. The CDR3 DNA reads as TGTGCCAGCAGCTCCGGACAGATTAACACTGAAGCTTTCTTT.